The present T cell receptor beta chain was sequenced within a study of cytomegalovirus exposure and HLA in healthy donors. Germline CDR1 and CDR2: SGDLS and YYNGEE. Trimming removed 2 bases at V and 2 bases at J, with 7 bases between. The CDR3 is 13 amino acids. This PCR relied on a set of 60 Vbeta primers and 13 Jbeta primers. Sequencing was performed with immunoSEQ multiplex PCR; in TCRdb, only in-frame clones are kept and a portion is missing. Of more than 70,000 clones listed, roughly 73% were seen once; the top ten hold roughly 1.9%. The specimen sequenced was PBMCs. The chain is built from TRBV9 and TRBJ1-1, with no clear D. The sequence was obtained from a boy younger than 18 in good health and CMV-seronegative. Here the CDR3 DNA reads TGTGCCAGCAGCGTCGGGTCCAACACTGAAGCTTTCTTT. It translates to CASSVGSNTEAFF.